The clone carrying this T cell receptor beta chain was counted only a few times. V shed 0 bases and J 5 bases; nucleotides not matched to a gene: 1. The CDR3 runs 13 residues. CDR1 is SEHNR and CDR2 is FQNEAQ in the germline V gene (reference sequence). The data were taken from a study of blood T cell repertoires in COVID-19. Study details: Acute and convalescent COVID-19 specimens originated in the United States, Italy and Spain. Nucleic acid was either cDNA or gDNA, and it came from T cells, B-cell-depleted T cells, or PBMCs.

Original methodology: Counts of nucleated cells, estimated from reference gene primer amplification, were obtained. Generated by immunoSEQ multiplex PCR, the TCRdb table keeps only in-frame clones and is missing some. The D gene and trimming were derived from the DNA, and the V and J assignments and clone size from that table. This sample has roughly 71,000 clones, with around 86% found just once. The rearrangement links TRBV7-9 to TRBJ2-7; 7 nucleotides align to TRBD2. This clonotype originated in a man aged 25-45 years with acute or convalescent COVID-19. Sequencing input: peripheral blood. CDR3 sequence reads: CASSLAAGDEQYV. The CDR3 bases are TGTGCCAGCAGCTTAGCGGCGGGGGACGAGCAGTACGTC.